These T cell receptor beta chains were read from a single sample in a study of blood T cells in healthy people across ages. TCRdb recomputed calls from the 5' RACE reads with MiXCR, one row per CDR3 protein. Among more than 750,000 distinct CDR3 sequences listed, 25% to 30% were seen once. The same data also went into a second study, on T cells of mothers and their children.

The sample consisted of blood. The receptors were gathered from a woman in her forties in good health. CDR3s include the opening cysteine and the closing phenylalanine or tryptophan. The order of the fields is J gene, V gene, D gene, clone size, CDR3 DNA, CDR3 protein. D genes are given only for firm matches. A clone size is listed for some rows: how often the clone was seen (once, few, many), or a class if it is expanded.

J: TRBJ1-4
V: TRBV6-5
D: NA
size: few
DNA: TGTGCCGGCAGTTACGGGGGTCGGAGCACAGCAACTAATGAAAAACTGTTTTTT
CDR3: CAGSYGGRSTATNEKLFF

J: TRBJ2-7
V: TRBV10-3
D: TRBD1
size: many
DNA: TGTGCCACCGGGGGACAGGTGAGCTCCTACGAGCAGTACTTC
CDR3: CATGGQVSSYEQYF

J: TRBJ2-3
V: TRBV7-3
D: TRBD2
size: NA
DNA: TGTGCCAGCAGCCCAGGGGAGCGGGGGGGCCTCGCAGATACGCAGTATTTT
CDR3: CASSPGERGGLADTQYF

J: TRBJ1-2
V: TRBV7-9
D: NA
size: few
DNA: TGTGCCAGCAGCTTAGGTATACCGGGTGATGGCTACACCTTC
CDR3: CASSLGIPGDGYTF

J: TRBJ1-6
V: TRBV12-3/TRBV12-4
D: TRBD1
size: NA
DNA: TGTGCCCGCAGAAATCAGGGGGTACCCCTCCACTTT
CDR3: CARRNQGVPLHF

J: TRBJ1-2
V: TRBV5-1
D: NA
size: NA
DNA: TGCGCCAGCAGAAGGGGATTTGCCGATGGCTACACCTTC
CDR3: CASRRGFADGYTF

J: TRBJ1-2
V: TRBV5-1
D: NA
size: few
DNA: TGCGCCAGCAGCGGGACGACAGTATTCGATGGCTACACCTTC
CDR3: CASSGTTVFDGYTF

J: TRBJ2-5
V: TRBV9
D: TRBD2
size: NA
DNA: TGTGCCAGCAGCGTAACAACGGGGACTAGCGGGGCAGAAGAGACCCAGTACTTC
CDR3: CASSVTTGTSGAEETQYF

J: TRBJ2-1
V: TRBV24-1
D: NA
size: NA
DNA: TGTGCCACCAGTGATCCGACAGGCAATGAGCAGTTCTTC
CDR3: CATSDPTGNEQFF

J: TRBJ1-2
V: TRBV10-3
D: NA
size: NA
DNA: TGTACCATCAGTCACCCTGAGGGGAGCTATGGCTACACCTTC
CDR3: CTISHPEGSYGYTF

J: TRBJ2-7
V: TRBV29-1
D: TRBD1
size: many
DNA: TGCAGCGTTTACCAGACAGGGGATTGGGACGAGCAGTACTTC
CDR3: CSVYQTGDWDEQYF

J: TRBJ2-5
V: TRBV5-1
D: TRBD2
size: many
DNA: TGCGCCAGCAGCTTTGGAGCGGGGAATACCGAGGGGCAGTACTTC
CDR3: CASSFGAGNTEGQYF

J: TRBJ2-7
V: TRBV19
D: TRBD1
size: few
DNA: TGTGCCAGTAGCCGATTCAGGGGGCTGGAGTACTACGAGCAGTACTTC
CDR3: CASSRFRGLEYYEQYF

J: TRBJ2-2
V: TRBV4-1
D: TRBD2
size: NA
DNA: TGCGCCAGCAGCCATGCCAGGAGCGGGGGGGGCTCCGGGGAGCTGTTTTTT
CDR3: CASSHARSGGGSGELFF

J: TRBJ1-5
V: TRBV15
D: NA
size: NA
DNA: TGTGCCACCAGCAGAGATTACAATCAGCCCCAGCATTTT
CDR3: CATSRDYNQPQHF

J: TRBJ2-5
V: TRBV3-1
D: NA
size: NA
DNA: TGTGCCAGCAGCCAAGATCTCACTCAAAAAGAGACCCAGTACTTC
CDR3: CASSQDLTQKETQYF

J: TRBJ2-5
V: TRBV6-5
D: TRBD2
size: many
DNA: TGTGCCAGCAGTTACGTGCGGGGGATCGGGGAGACCCAGTACTTC
CDR3: CASSYVRGIGETQYF

J: TRBJ1-5
V: TRBV28
D: NA
size: NA
DNA: TGTGCCAGCAGGCCCTTGACCCCCTGGCAGCCCCAGCATTTT
CDR3: CASRPLTPWQPQHF

J: TRBJ2-1
V: TRBV6-1
D: NA
size: NA
DNA: TGTGCCAGCAGTGATGTGGGGTTTAGCAATGAGCAGTTCTTC
CDR3: CASSDVGFSNEQFF

J: TRBJ2-1
V: TRBV29-1
D: NA
size: few
DNA: TGCAGCGCTAGAGCAGCGGCCTACAATGAGCAGTTCTTC
CDR3: CSARAAAYNEQFF

J: TRBJ2-1
V: TRBV7-9
D: NA
size: few
DNA: TGTGCCAGCAGCCCTGGGGATGTATCGCATTTGGACGGTGAGCAGTTCTTC
CDR3: CASSPGDVSHLDGEQFF

J: TRBJ1-2
V: TRBV5-1
D: NA
size: many
DNA: TGCGCCAGCAGCCGTGAGGGATCGGGCTATGGCTACACCTTC
CDR3: CASSREGSGYGYTF

J: TRBJ1-1
V: TRBV7-3
D: NA
size: many
DNA: TGTGCCAGCAGCTTAATAGGGGGGGCGCGGACTGAAGCTTTCTTT
CDR3: CASSLIGGARTEAFF

J: TRBJ2-3
V: TRBV5-1
D: NA
size: few
DNA: TGCGCCAGCAGCTTGGGGGGGGCGATCACAGATACGCAGTATTTT
CDR3: CASSLGGAITDTQYF

J: TRBJ2-1
V: TRBV12-3/TRBV12-4
D: NA
size: many
DNA: TGTGCCAGCAGCTTAATAAATGAGCAGTTCTTC
CDR3: CASSLINEQFF

J: TRBJ2-7
V: TRBV7-2
D: TRBD1
size: many
DNA: TGTGCCAGCAGCGCGGACAGGGGGCCCTCCTACGAGCAGTACTTC
CDR3: CASSADRGPSYEQYF

J: TRBJ2-5
V: TRBV20-1
D: TRBD2
size: many
DNA: TGCAGTGCCCCGGGACTAGCGGGGGGGGGGACCCAGTACTTC
CDR3: CSAPGLAGGGTQYF

J: TRBJ2-5
V: TRBV20-1
D: TRBD2
size: many
DNA: TGCAGTGCAGGGCTAGCGGGGGCCGGGGAGACCCAGTACTTC
CDR3: CSAGLAGAGETQYF

J: TRBJ2-1
V: TRBV4-3
D: NA
size: many
DNA: TGCGCCAGCAGTTTACAAGGGAATCGAGGCGATGAGCAGTTCTTC
CDR3: CASSLQGNRGDEQFF

J: TRBJ2-7
V: TRBV6-1
D: TRBD1
size: many
DNA: TGTGCCAGCACTTCGACAGGGACGGCCATCGAGCAGTACTTC
CDR3: CASTSTGTAIEQYF

J: TRBJ1-2
V: TRBV5-1
D: NA
size: once
DNA: TGCGCCAGCAGCCCCGGGGGCAGAGGGAATCGTGACTATGGCTACACCTTC
CDR3: CASSPGGRGNRDYGYTF

J: TRBJ2-1
V: TRBV20-1
D: NA
size: many
DNA: TGCAGTGCTCCGGACTCACTCTCGACCTTTAATGAGCAGTTCTTC
CDR3: CSAPDSLSTFNEQFF

J: TRBJ2-1
V: TRBV5-1
D: TRBD2
size: few
DNA: TGCGCCAGCAGCTCGGGAGGTCTAGCGGACAATGAGCAGTTCTTC
CDR3: CASSSGGLADNEQFF

J: TRBJ2-3
V: TRBV4-3
D: NA
size: NA
DNA: TGCGCCAGCAGCCAAGGAAATGGAGTGAGGGCAGGGGGGGACACAGATACGCAGTATTTT
CDR3: CASSQGNGVRAGGDTDTQYF

J: TRBJ1-5
V: TRBV15
D: NA
size: NA
DNA: TGTGCCACCAGCCCACGCCGGGGGAGCAATCAGCCCCAGCATTTT
CDR3: CATSPRRGSNQPQHF

J: TRBJ2-5
V: TRBV28
D: NA
size: few
DNA: TGTGCCAGCAGTCCCCCCGAACAAAAGACCCAGTACTTC
CDR3: CASSPPEQKTQYF

J: TRBJ2-5
V: TRBV7-2
D: NA
size: NA
DNA: TGTGCCAGCAGCTTAGTACCCGGACAGTGGGGAGAGACCCAGTACTTC
CDR3: CASSLVPGQWGETQYF